The T cell receptor (beta chain) described here comes from a study of PD-L1 blockade in urothelial cancer. Across the study: Blood samples had a median of approximately 150,000 T cells, 75,000 to 90,000 unique TCRs, and clonality roughly 0.073.

Findings and limits, study-wide: TCR clonality was measured in pretreatment peripheral blood. Clonality below the median predicted better survival.

The method was immunoSEQ multiplex PCR; TCRdb's version includes in-frame clones alone and lacks a portion of them. The sample records 40,000 to 60,000 clones, 75% to 85% being singletons. Of note for this clone: Its antigen remains unidentified.

As to time point: pretreatment peripheral blood. Material: PBMCs, obtained around atezolizumab (anti-PD-L1) treatment. This TCR came from a man aged 65-85 years with urothelial cancer.

The CDR3 protein is CASSGGISRGATDTQYF. CDR3 nucleotides: TGTGCCAGCAGTGGAGGGATTAGCCGGGGGGCCACAGATACGCAGTATTTT. The chain carries TRBV27 and TRBJ2-3; D possibly corresponds to TRBD2 (7 bases). V lost 5 bases and J 2 bases, leaving 20 bases between the germline ends. Germline V lookup: CDR1 MNHEY, CDR2 SMNVEV (reference sequence). This CDR3 is built from 17 residues.